A selection of T cell receptor beta chains follows, all from one sample in a study of CD8 T cells in ankylosing spondylitis. MiXCR was run by TCRdb on the 5' RACE reads, yielding one entry per CDR3 protein. The sample lists more than 300,000 distinct CDR3 sequences, approximately 10% occurring once. Specimen: blood, either unsorted or a sorted T cell fraction (not recorded which). These receptors originate from a female donor with ankylosing spondylitis or in good health (not recorded which). CDR3s include the opening cysteine and the closing phenylalanine or tryptophan. Each record gives: J gene, V gene, CDR3 protein.

TRBJ2-1 TRBV7-9 CASSPGLAGDFLQFF
TRBJ2-1 TRBV20-1 CSARGLRNEQFF
TRBJ1-6 TRBV25-1 CASEGQISSYNSPLHF
TRBJ2-7 TRBV28 CASSLKRTSASYEQYF
TRBJ2-6 TRBV7-2 CASGQSGAGANVLTF
TRBJ1-4 TRBV14 CASSQVTVRGNEKLFF
TRBJ2-2 TRBV11-1 CASSPQIQGLAGELFF
TRBJ2-7 TRBV29-1 CSVLARYEQYF
TRBJ2-3 TRBV20-1 CSALVGARDTQYF
TRBJ2-3 TRBV5-1 CASSWTGAHTDTQYF
TRBJ1-4 TRBV28 CASSLTGTYEKLFF
TRBJ2-1 TRBV29-1 CSVGTGRLNEQFF
TRBJ1-5 TRBV18 CASSLAASDNQPQHF
TRBJ2-3 TRBV7-9 CASGTADTQYF
TRBJ2-7 TRBV5-1 CASSFSSGGFSYEQYF
TRBJ2-3 TRBV9 CASSVASTDTQYF
TRBJ1-2 TRBV20-1 CSGVPGTGDYGYTF
TRBJ2-3 TRBV5-1 CASSLASSGRADTQYF
TRBJ1-6 TRBV10-3 CATEHPMGSPLHF
TRBJ1-3 TRBV28 CASSRLTTLDF
TRBJ2-1 TRBV20-1 CSARAPPYYNEQFF
TRBJ2-3 TRBV6-5 CASSYLAGGVSSGTDTQYF
TRBJ2-7 TRBV29-1 CSVDPSGPSGEQYF
TRBJ1-1 TRBV6-6 CASSYTGQNEAFF
TRBJ1-2 TRBV7-6 CASSLGTVPNYGYTF